This TCR beta chain came from a study of blood T cell repertoires in COVID-19. Turning to the study itself: Samples came from the United States, Italy and Spain, spanning acute and convalescent COVID-19. The analysed material was cDNA or gDNA that came from T cells, B-cell-depleted T cells, or PBMCs.

As originally analysed: Reference gene primer amplification gave nucleated cell count estimates. Profiled with immunoSEQ multiplex PCR; TCRdb holds only in-frame clones, not every one. The D gene and trimming were derived from the DNA, and the V and J assignments and clone size from that table. The sample holds some 290,000 clones, about nine tenths seen once. The sequence was obtained from a woman in her 50s who had recovered from COVID-19. Sequences were obtained from peripheral blood.

CDR3 in amino acids: CATSRETGGNTEAFF. The CDR3 bases are TGTGCCACCAGCAGAGAGACAGGGGGAAACACTGAAGCTTTCTTT. This sequence joins TRBV15 and TRBJ1-1, with TRBD1 matching 9 bases. Germline assignment: CDR1 LNHNV and CDR2 YYDKDF (reference sequence). After removal of 0 bases from V and 2 bases from J, the junction contained 1 base not matched to a gene. This CDR3 is 15 amino acids long.